The source of this T cell receptor (beta chain) is a study of blood T cell repertoires in COVID-19. As for the study in general: Acute-phase and convalescent COVID-19 samples originated in the United States, Italy and Spain.

V shed 3 bases and J 7 bases; nucleotides not matched to a gene: 6. Germline V gene lookup returns CDR1 LNHDA and CDR2 SQIVND (reference sequence). CDR3 length: 14 amino acids. The repertoire was sequenced with immunoSEQ multiplex PCR; TCRdb's copy has only in-frame clones and lacks some. The table records 75,000 to 90,000 clones, approximately 78% of them present only once. The sequence was collected from a man aged 55 to 70 with COVID-19, enrolled during active disease. Sequencing was carried out using peripheral blood. The chain recombines TRBV19 with TRBJ2-1, with 7 nucleotides matching TRBD2. The CDR3 DNA follows: TGTGCCAGTAGTATCAGCGGGAATCCAAATGAGCAGTTCTTC. Encoded protein: CASSISGNPNEQFF.